Below, 3 T cell receptor beta chains from the same sample are listed, as sequenced in a study of blood T cell repertoires in COVID-19. Only in-frame clones appear in the TCRdb table, and some are missing; sequencing was by immunoSEQ multiplex PCR. This table holds hundreds of thousands of clones, about nine tenths found once. The specimen was peripheral blood. The source of these receptors is a man older than 75 with acute or convalescent COVID-19.

Comment on this clone: At one of its ends the junction is not consistent with the germline gene, which may arise from a read error. The V gene is TRBV23-1, the J gene TRBJ2-4; a possible D gene is TRBD2 (5 bases). TRBV23-1 is annotated as an ORF whose role is uncertain. The CDR3 is 11 residues long. CDR3 bases: TGCGCCAGCGGTCAGAGAGGGCTGGGGTACTTC. It encodes CASGQRGLGYF.

The chain has TRBV10-1 and TRBJ2-1; 8 positions match TRBD2. Germline-derived CDR1 and CDR2 are WNHNN and SYGVQD (reference sequence). The trim removed 10 bases at V and 4 bases at J, leaving 6 bases unmatched. There are 13 residues in the CDR3. CDR3 amino acids: CATSRGRYNEQFF. The DNA for the CDR3 is TGCGCCACCTCTCGCGGGAGGTACAATGAGCAGTTCTTC.

J is TRBJ2-3 and V is TRBV5-1; 11 bases match TRBD2. CDR1 SGHRS and CDR2 YFSETQ come from the germline V gene. The CDR3 consists of 16 residues. With 1 base clipped from V and 2 bases from J, the junction kept 3 bases outside the gene matches. The DNA for the CDR3 is TGCGCCAGCAGCTTGACTAGCGGGAGTCCCACAGATACGCAGTATTTT. It yields the protein CASSLTSGSPTDTQYF. The complete variable domain, with remaining parts taken from reference TRBV5-1 and TRBJ2-3, reads KAGVTQTPRYLIKTRGQQVTLSCSPISGHRSVSWYQQTPGQGLQFLFEYFSETQRNKGNFPGRFSGRQFSNSRSEMNVSTLELGDSALYLCASSLTSGSPTDTQYFGPGTRLTVL.